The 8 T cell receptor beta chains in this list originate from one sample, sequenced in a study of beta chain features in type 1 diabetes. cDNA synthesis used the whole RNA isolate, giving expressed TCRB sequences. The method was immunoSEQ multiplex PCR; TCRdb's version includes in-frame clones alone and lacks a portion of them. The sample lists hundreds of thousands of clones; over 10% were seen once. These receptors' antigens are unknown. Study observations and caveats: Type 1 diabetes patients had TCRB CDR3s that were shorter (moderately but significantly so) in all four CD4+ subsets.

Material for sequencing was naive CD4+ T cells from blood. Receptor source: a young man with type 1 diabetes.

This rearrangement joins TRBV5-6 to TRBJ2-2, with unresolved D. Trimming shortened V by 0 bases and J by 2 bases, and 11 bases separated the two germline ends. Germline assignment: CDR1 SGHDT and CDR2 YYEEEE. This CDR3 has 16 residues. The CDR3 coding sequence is TGTGCCAGCAGCTTGGTACCAAAGGGAAACACCGGGGAGCTGTTTTTT. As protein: CASSLVPKGNTGELFF.

The CDR3 region has the DNA TGCGCCAGCAGCATTGGACAGGAGAACACCGGGGAGCTGTTTTTT. As protein: CASSIGQENTGELFF. The chain employs TRBV5-1 and TRBJ2-2; 7 bases are shared with TRBD1. CDR3 length equals 15 residues. V was clipped by 4 bases and J by 1 base; unmatched bases: 4. Looked up from germline, CDR1 is SGHRS and CDR2 is YFSETQ.

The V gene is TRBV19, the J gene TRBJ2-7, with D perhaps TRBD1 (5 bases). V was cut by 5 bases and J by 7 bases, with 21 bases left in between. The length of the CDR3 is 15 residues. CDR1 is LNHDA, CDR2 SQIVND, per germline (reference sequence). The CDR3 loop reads CASSAQSGPQGEQYF. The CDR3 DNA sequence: TGTGCCAGTAGTGCCCAATCCGGGCCTCAGGGAGAGCAGTACTTC.

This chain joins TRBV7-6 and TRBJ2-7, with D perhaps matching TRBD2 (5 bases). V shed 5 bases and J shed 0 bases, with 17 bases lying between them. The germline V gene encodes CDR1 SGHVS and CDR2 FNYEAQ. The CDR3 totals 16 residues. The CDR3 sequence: CASSPPGSGLSYEQYF. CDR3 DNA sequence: TGTGCCAGCAGCCCCCCGGGGTCCGGGCTCTCCTACGAGCAGTACTTC.

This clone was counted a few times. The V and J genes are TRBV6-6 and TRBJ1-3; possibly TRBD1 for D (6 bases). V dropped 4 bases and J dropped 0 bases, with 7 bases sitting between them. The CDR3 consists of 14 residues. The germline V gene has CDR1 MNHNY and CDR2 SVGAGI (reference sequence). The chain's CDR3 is CASSSDSSGNTIYF. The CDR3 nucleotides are TGTGCCAGCAGTTCGGACAGCTCTGGAAACACCATATATTTT.

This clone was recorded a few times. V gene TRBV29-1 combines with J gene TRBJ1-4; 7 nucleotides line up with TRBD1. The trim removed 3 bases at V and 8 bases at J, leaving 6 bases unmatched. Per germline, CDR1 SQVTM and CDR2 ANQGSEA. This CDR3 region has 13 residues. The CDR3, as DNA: TGCAGCGTTGATGGAGGGGGCAACGAAAAACTGTTTTTT. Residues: CSVDGGGNEKLFF. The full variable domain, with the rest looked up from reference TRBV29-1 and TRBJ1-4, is SAVISQKPSRDICQRGTSLTIQCQVDSQVTMMFWYRQQPGQSLTLIATANQGSEATYESGFVIDKFPISRPNLTFSTLTVSNMSPEDSSIYLCSVDGGGNEKLFFGSGTQLSVL.

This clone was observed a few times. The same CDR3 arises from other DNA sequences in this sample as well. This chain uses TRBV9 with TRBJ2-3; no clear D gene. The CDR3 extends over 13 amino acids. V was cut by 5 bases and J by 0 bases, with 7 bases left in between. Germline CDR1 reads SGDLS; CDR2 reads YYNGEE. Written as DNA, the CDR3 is TGTGCCAGCAGTTCAACTAGCACAGATACGCAGTATTTT. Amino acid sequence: CASSSTSTDTQYF.

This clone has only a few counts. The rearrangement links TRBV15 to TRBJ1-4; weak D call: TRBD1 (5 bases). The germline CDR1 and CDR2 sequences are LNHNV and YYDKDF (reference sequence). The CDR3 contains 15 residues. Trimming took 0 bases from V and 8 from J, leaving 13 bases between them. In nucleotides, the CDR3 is TGTGCCACCAGCAGAGATCGCCAGGGTGGCGAAAAACTGTTTTTT. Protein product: CATSRDRQGGEKLFF.